This T cell receptor (beta chain) was sequenced in a study of blood T cells in healthy people across ages. Trimming removed 2 bases at V and 6 bases at J, with 9 bases between. Per the germline V gene, CDR1 is WSHSY and CDR2 is SAAADI. This CDR3 is 13 amino acids long. Then a second PCR, running about 6 to 11 cycles, was carried out with a sample-barcoded 5' primer and a J-beta primer mix. TCRdb reanalysed the 5' RACE reads using MiXCR and keeps one entry per CDR3 protein. The sample carries about 1.4 million distinct CDR3 sequences, around 59% recorded once. The rearrangement links TRBV10-2 to TRBJ2-3; possibly TRBD1 for D (5 bases). This TCR derives from a man younger than 30 in good health. Sequencing was performed on blood. The chain's CDR3 is CASSEQGYDTQYF. The CDR3 region has the DNA TGCGCCAGCAGTGAGCAGGGTTACGATACGCAGTATTTT.